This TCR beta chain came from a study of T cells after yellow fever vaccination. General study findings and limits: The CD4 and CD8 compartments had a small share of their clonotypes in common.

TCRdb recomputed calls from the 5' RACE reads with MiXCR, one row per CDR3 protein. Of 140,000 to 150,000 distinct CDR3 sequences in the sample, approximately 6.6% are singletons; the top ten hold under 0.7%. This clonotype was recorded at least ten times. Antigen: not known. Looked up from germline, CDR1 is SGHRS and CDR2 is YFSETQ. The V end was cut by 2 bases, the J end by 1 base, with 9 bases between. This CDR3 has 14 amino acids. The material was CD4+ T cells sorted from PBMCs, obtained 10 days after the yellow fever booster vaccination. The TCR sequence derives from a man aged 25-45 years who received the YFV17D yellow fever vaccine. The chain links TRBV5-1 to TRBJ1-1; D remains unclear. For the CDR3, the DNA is TGCGCCAGCAGCTTTGGGCAGACGAACACTGAAGCTTTCTTT. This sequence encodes CASSFGQTNTEAFF.